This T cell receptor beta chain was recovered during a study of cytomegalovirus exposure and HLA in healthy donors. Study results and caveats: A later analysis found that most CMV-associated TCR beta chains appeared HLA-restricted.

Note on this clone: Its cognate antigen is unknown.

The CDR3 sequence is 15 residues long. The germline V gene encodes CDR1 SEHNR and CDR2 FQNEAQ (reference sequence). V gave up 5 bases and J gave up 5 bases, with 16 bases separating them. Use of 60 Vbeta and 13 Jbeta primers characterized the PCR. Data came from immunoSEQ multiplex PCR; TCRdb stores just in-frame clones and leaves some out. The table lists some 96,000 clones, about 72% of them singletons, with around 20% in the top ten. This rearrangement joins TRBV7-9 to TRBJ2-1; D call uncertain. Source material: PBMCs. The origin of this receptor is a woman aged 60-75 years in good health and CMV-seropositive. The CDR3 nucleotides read TGTGCCAGCAGCCTCCAATCTGGGCCCCACAATGAGCAGTTCTTC. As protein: CASSLQSGPHNEQFF.